The 10 T cell receptor beta chains below were found in one sample sequenced in a study of blood T cell repertoires in COVID-19. Sequencing used immunoSEQ multiplex PCR; TCRdb keeps in-frame clones, though not all of them. Of 12,000 to 15,000 clones listed, around 88% are singletons. The specimen was peripheral blood. These receptors were obtained from a human donor in a cohort sampled during active COVID-19.

This chain joins TRBV6-5 and TRBJ2-1, with TRBD1 matching 8 bases. CDR1 and CDR2 from the germline V gene are MNHEY and SVGAGI. The CDR3 is made up of 16 amino acids. J was trimmed by 1 base and V by 0 bases; bases with no gene match: 2. CDR3 protein: CASSYSDRGSYNEQFF. In nucleotides, the CDR3 is TGTGCCAGCAGTTACTCCGACAGGGGTTCCTACAATGAGCAGTTCTTC.

J is TRBJ1-1 and V is TRBV7-2, with unresolved D. The length of the CDR3 is 13 residues. V was shortened by 1 base and J by 2 bases, with 5 bases between the two germline ends. CDR1 is SGHTA and CDR2 is FQGNSA in the germline V gene. This CDR3 is CASSLDSNTEAFF. The DNA for the CDR3 is TGTGCCAGCAGCTTAGACAGCAACACTGAAGCTTTCTTT.

This chain connects TRBV30 to TRBJ2-1, with D possibly being TRBD2 (6 bases). CDR1 and CDR2 (germline): GTSNPN, SVGIG (reference sequence). This CDR3 has 12 residues. The ends were cut back, 1 base at V and 9 bases at J, with 10 bases in the middle. DNA for the CDR3: TGTGCCTGGAGTGGCGGACTATTTGAGCAGTTCTTC. Its protein product is CAWSGGLFEQFF.

V is TRBV11-2 and J is TRBJ1-5; 7 bases match TRBD1. This CDR3 contains 15 residues. The germline V gene encodes CDR1 SGHAT and CDR2 FQNNGV. The J segment lost 7 bases and the V segment lost 5 bases, leaving 11 bases of the junction unmatched. The CDR3 sequence is CASSPRQGSWQPQHF. The CDR3 nucleotides read TGTGCCAGCAGCCCGAGACAGGGCTCTTGGCAGCCCCAGCATTTT.

This sequence joins TRBV9 and TRBJ2-3; the D gene is possibly TRBD2 (5 bases). CDR3 size: 13 residues. V lost 0 bases and J lost 5, with 7 bases in between. Germline V gene sequence: CDR1 SGDLS, CDR2 YYNGEE. The chain's CDR3 is CASSVAGKDTQYF. The CDR3 DNA reads as TGTGCCAGCAGCGTAGCGGGGAAAGATACGCAGTATTTT.

The V gene is TRBV18, the J gene TRBJ2-7, with 12 bases aligning to TRBD2. The CDR3 is made up of 22 amino acids. Germline CDR1 and CDR2: KGHSH and LQKENI. V gave up 10 bases and J gave up 2 bases; unmatched junction bases: 30. The CDR3 sequence is CAIITLGGWIGGTSGRTYEQYF. The DNA for the CDR3 is TGTGCCATTATTACTTTGGGGGGGTGGATCGGCGGAACTAGCGGGAGGACCTACGAGCAGTACTTC.

The rearrangement uses TRBV12-5 and TRBJ2-5; 11 bases fit TRBD2. The CDR3 spans 14 residues. V lost 4 bases and J lost 3; bases outside the gene matches: 1. Germline V CDR1 and CDR2: LGHNT, FRNRAP. Written as DNA, the CDR3 is TGTGCTAGTGGTTCGGGACTAGCGGAAGAGACCCAGTACTTC. Its protein is CASGSGLAEETQYF.

The chain joins TRBV7-8 to TRBJ2-7; D gene uncertain. This CDR3 comprises 13 residues. Germline loops: CDR1 SGHVS, CDR2 FQNEAQ. Between the trimmed V and J ends, which lost 5 bases and 2 bases, there was a span of 10 bases. CDR3 in DNA: TGTGCCAGCAGCCCCGGCGGTACCTACGAGCAGTACTTC. Its translation is CASSPGGTYEQYF.

The chain couples TRBV4-2 to TRBJ1-4; D may be TRBD1 (5 bases). Germline-derived CDR1 and CDR2 are LGHNA and YNFKEQ. V shed 1 base and J shed 3 bases, with 9 bases lying between them. The CDR3 sequence is 15 residues long. CDR3 in DNA: TGTGCCAGCAGCCAAGCCCAGGGCCCTAATGAAAAACTGTTTTTT. This translates into CASSQAQGPNEKLFF.

The V and J genes are TRBV24-1 and TRBJ1-2; the match to TRBD1 covers 7 bases. The CDR3 has 14 amino acids. Germline CDR1 is KGHDR and CDR2 is SFDVKD. Trimming took 2 bases from V and 6 from J; bases not matched to a gene: 5. DNA for the CDR3: TGTGCCACCAGTGATTCTACAGGGGACCATGGCTACACCTTC. Encoded protein: CATSDSTGDHGYTF.